Listed below are T cell receptor beta chains from one sample, sequenced in a study of CD8+CD57+ T cells in acquired aplastic anemia. TCRdb used MiXCR to reprocess the reads, holding one entry per CDR3 protein. The sample includes about 200,000 distinct CDR3 sequences, roughly 50% seen only once; the top ten take just under 20%. Sample: sorted CD4+, CD8+, or CD8+CD57+ T cells (not recorded which) from PBMCs. The receptors were sampled from a human donor with aplastic anemia. Both conserved end residues are part of each CDR3. D genes are given only for firm matches. Clone sizes are given selectively: once, few, many, or a class where the clone is expanded.

>14|.|TRBJ1-6|TRBV2|.
TGTGCCAGCAGTCCGGGCTTGGGAAATTCACCCCTCCACTTT
CASSPGLGNSPLHF
>17|.|TRBJ2-1|TRBV27|few
TGTGCCAGCAGTCCGACCCCTACAGCGACCTCCTACAATGAGCAGTTCTTC
CASSPTPTATSYNEQFF
>15|TRBD2|TRBJ2-1|TRBV19|.
TGTGCCAGTAGTCGAAGCGGGGGGGCCTACAATGAGCAGTTCTTC
CASSRSGGAYNEQFF
>18|TRBD1|TRBJ1-5|TRBV6-4|.
TGTGCCAGCTCAAAGAGACAGGGGAGGATATTGAGCAATCAGCCCCAGCATTTT
CASSKRQGRILSNQPQHF
>15|TRBD2|TRBJ2-7|TRBV2|.
TGTGCCAGCAGTGTGACAGCGGGGTTCTCCTACGAGCAGTACTTC
CASSVTAGFSYEQYF
>19|.|TRBJ1-5|TRBV28|.
TGTGCCAGCAGTCATCCACGGGGGACCCGTCCTTATAGCAATCAGCCCCAGCATTTT
CASSHPRGTRPYSNQPQHF
>13|.|TRBJ1-5|TRBV12-3/TRBV12-4|.
TGTGCCAGCAGTTTAGCGGGGCATCAGCCCCAGCATTTT
CASSLAGHQPQHF
>17|TRBD1|TRBJ2-1|TRBV20-1|many
TGCAGTGCTAATCGACCAACCCAGGGGGATTTTTACAATGAGCAGTTCTTC
CSANRPTQGDFYNEQFF
>13|.|TRBJ2-5|TRBV24-1|.
TGTGCCACCAGTTATGGTTCGGGGGAGACCCAGTACTTC
CATSYGSGETQYF
>15|.|TRBJ2-7|TRBV2|.
TGTGCCAGCAGCCCCACGGCGGCAGCCGCCGACGAGCAGTACTTC
CASSPTAAAADEQYF
>15|.|TRBJ1-2|TRBV2|many
TGTGCCAGCAGTGATACCGGGTTGTCTAACTATGGCTACACCTTC
CASSDTGLSNYGYTF
>13|.|TRBJ2-7|TRBV19|.
TGTGCCAGTAGTATTGCACAGTCCTACGAGCAGTACTTC
CASSIAQSYEQYF
>13|.|TRBJ1-2|TRBV6-5|many
TGTGCCAGCAGTTACTCGAGGGCGGTCGGCTACACCTTC
CASSYSRAVGYTF
>13|.|TRBJ2-3|TRBV2|.
TGTGCCAGCAATAGTGCCCGCACAGATACGCAGTATTTT
CASNSARTDTQYF
>19|TRBD1|TRBJ1-6|TRBV15|.
TGTGCCACCAGCAGCCGGACTAGCGGGGGGGACAGGGGATCCTCACCCCTCCACTTT
CATSSRTSGGDRGSSPLHF
>17|.|TRBJ2-2|TRBV10-1|many
TGCGCCAGCAGTGAGTCTCGGGGGCCTCGGTTAAGCGGGGAGCTGTTTTTT
CASSESRGPRLSGELFF
>11|.|TRBJ1-1|TRBV4-1|few
TGCGCCAGCCAGGCGAACACTGAAGCTTTCTTT
CASQANTEAFF
>15|.|TRBJ2-2|TRBV9|many
TGTGCCAGCAGCGTAGCGAGCGATCTCACCGGGGAGCTGTTTTTT
CASSVASDLTGELFF
>14|.|TRBJ2-1|TRBV7-7|.
TGTGCCAGCAGCTTGGGTCGGGCTGGGGGTGAGCAGTTCTTC
CASSLGRAGGEQFF
>14|TRBD1|TRBJ1-2|TRBV15|.
TGTGCCACCAGCAGGGAACAGGGGGACTATGGCTACACCTTC
CATSREQGDYGYTF
>13|.|TRBJ2-2|TRBV7-9|.
TGTGCCAGCAGCTTACGACGCGGCGGGGAGCTGTTTTTT
CASSLRRGGELFF
>19|.|TRBJ2-6|TRBV6-5|many
TGTGCCAGCAGTTACGACGGGGTTGACTTTGTTGGTGGGGCCAACGTCCTGACTTTC
CASSYDGVDFVGGANVLTF
>15|TRBD1|TRBJ2-7|TRBV9|.
TGTGCCAGCAGCCAAGTGAAAGGGGGCGCCTACGAGCAGTACTTC
CASSQVKGGAYEQYF
>16|TRBD1|TRBJ1-3|TRBV19|many
TGTGCCAGTAGTATAGCTCGGACAGGCCATGGAAACACCATATATTTT
CASSIARTGHGNTIYF
>16|.|TRBJ1-4|TRBV18|few
TGTGCCAGCTCACCGCTGGGAGAAGGGAAGAATGAAAAACTGTTTTTT
CASSPLGEGKNEKLFF
>13|.|TRBJ1-2|TRBV7-3|.
TGTGCCAGTAGGATACAGGGCAGCTATGGCTACACCTTC
CASRIQGSYGYTF
>12|.|TRBJ2-7|TRBV6-5|.
TGTGCCAGCAGTTCCTCGAGGTACGAGCAGTACTTC
CASSSSRYEQYF
>13|.|TRBJ2-7|TRBV20-1|.
TGCAGTGCTACCTTAGGGGGTGGCTACGAGCAGTACTTC
CSATLGGGYEQYF
>15|TRBD1|TRBJ2-1|TRBV9|.
TGTGCCAGCAGCGTAGGGGACAGGGGGTACAATGAGCAGTTCTTC
CASSVGDRGYNEQFF
>14|TRBD1|TRBJ1-6|TRBV19|.
TGTGCCAGGTTAGGGACAGGGCCTAATTCACCCCTCCACTTT
CARLGTGPNSPLHF
>13|.|TRBJ2-7|TRBV19|.
TGTGCCAGTAGTCGTAACAGTGATTACGAGCAGTACTTC
CASSRNSDYEQYF
>15|.|TRBJ2-7|TRBV7-9|few
TGTGCCAGCAGCTTACCATCGACAGGCTACCACGAGCAGTACTTC
CASSLPSTGYHEQYF
>12|.|TRBJ1-3|TRBV6-6|few
TGTGCCAGCAGTTCGGTGGGAAACACCATATATTTT
CASSSVGNTIYF
>15|.|TRBJ1-1|TRBV5-4|few
TGTGCCAGCAGCTGGGGGGGGGGGTTGAACACTGAAGCTTTCTTT
CASSWGGGLNTEAFF
>14|.|TRBJ1-2|TRBV20-1|many
TGCAGTGCTAGAGGGCTCAGGGCTAGTTATGGCTACACCTTC
CSARGLRASYGYTF
>12|.|TRBJ1-2|TRBV2|.
TGTGCCAGCAGTTGGGGCGACTATGGCTACACCTTC
CASSWGDYGYTF
>14|.|TRBJ1-1|TRBV7-2|once
TGTGCCAGCAGCTTAAGAGAGTTAAACACTGAAGCTTTCTTT
CASSLRELNTEAFF
>17|.|TRBJ2-3|TRBV20-1|.
TGCAGTGCTAGTGGTTTTGGCCGGGGGCTTAGCACAGATACGCAGTATTTT
CSASGFGRGLSTDTQYF
>17|TRBD2|TRBJ2-1|TRBV5-6|.
TGTGCCAGCAGCTTGCAGTCGTGGCGGGGGGCCCACAATGAGCAGTTCTTC
CASSLQSWRGAHNEQFF
>15|.|TRBJ2-1|TRBV25-1|.
TGTGCCAGCAGCCCCGGCAGTAGGCTCAGCAATGAGCAGTTCTTC
CASSPGSRLSNEQFF
>16|.|TRBJ1-1|TRBV7-9|many
TGTGCCAGCAGCCCCACCGAACGGGGGGTTGACACTGAAGCTTTCTTT
CASSPTERGVDTEAFF
>15|TRBD1|TRBJ1-1|TRBV2|few
TGTGCCAGCGACAGGGAAGGGCCCATGAACACTGAAGCTTTCTTT
CASDREGPMNTEAFF
>15|.|TRBJ2-7|TRBV6-1|.
TGTGCCAGCAGTGAAGCGCCCAAGGGGTCCTACGAGCAGTACTTC
CASSEAPKGSYEQYF
>14|.|TRBJ2-3|TRBV2|medium-sized
TGTGCCAGCAGTATGACAGTGCACACAGATACGCAGTATTTT
CASSMTVHTDTQYF
>14|.|TRBJ1-2|TRBV7-9|.
TGTGCCAGCAGGGCGGGGCGTTTGGACTATGGCTACACCTTC
CASRAGRLDYGYTF
>17|TRBD1|TRBJ1-5|TRBV7-9|many
TGTGCCAGCAGCTTAGGGAGTGGGACAGGTTACAATCAGCCCCAGCATTTT
CASSLGSGTGYNQPQHF
>16|.|TRBJ1-6|TRBV7-9|few
TGTGCCAGCAGCTTAAGTCCCGGAGGGGGGAATTCACCCCTCCACTTT
CASSLSPGGGNSPLHF
>17|TRBD1|TRBJ2-1|TRBV19|.
TGTGCCAGTAATCAAGGACAGGGAATTTTAGGAGGCAATGAGCAGTTCTTC
CASNQGQGILGGNEQFF
>16|.|TRBJ2-3|TRBV12-3/TRBV12-4|many
TGTGCCAGCAGTTTAAACAGGGACCCTGGCACAGATACGCAGTATTTT
CASSLNRDPGTDTQYF
>16|TRBD1|TRBJ2-2|TRBV12-3/TRBV12-4|many
TGTGCCAGCAGCTCACAGGGGGCAGGCGGCACCGGGGAGCTGTTTTTT
CASSSQGAGGTGELFF
>17|.|TRBJ2-7|TRBV15|few
TGTGCCACCAGCCAGGGAACGAGCGGGCCAAGCTCCTACGAGCAGTACTTC
CATSQGTSGPSSYEQYF
>13|TRBD2|TRBJ2-1|TRBV24-1|.
TGTGCCACTAGCGGGGGGGCCTACAATGAGCAGTTCTTC
CATSGGAYNEQFF
>14|.|TRBJ1-3|TRBV18|.
TGTGCCAGCTCACCACCGGTGGCCGGAAACACCATATATTTT
CASSPPVAGNTIYF